The clone carrying this T cell receptor (beta chain) appeared many times. What it binds is not known. The CDR3 runs to 14 residues. Germline V lookup: CDR1 SGHRS, CDR2 YFSETQ. V gave up 4 bases and J gave up 9 bases, with 19 bases separating them. The data are from a study of regulatory T cells in long-lasting Graves disease. Findings and limits, study-wide: Public clonotype sharing was higher in persistent than newly diagnosed patients.

Through Arm-PCR of CDR3 regions and iRepertoire HTBI primers, TCR beta libraries were built. Each CDR3 protein is one row after TCRdb ran MiXCR on the multiplex PCR reads. The sample includes about 470,000 distinct CDR3 sequences, around 21% seen only once; the top ten take less than 9%. Time point in this sample: persistent/refractory GD, antithyroid drugs over 5 years with positive TRAb. The TCR library was made from RNA extracted from PBMCs. The sample in question was peripheral blood mononuclear cells (PBMCs), obtained when the disease was refractory, from a patient treated with antithyroid drugs. The chain is built from TRBV5-1 and TRBJ1-1, with a weak D call TRBD1 (5 bases). This TCR came from a female donor with Graves disease. The CDR3 is CASSPGAGPGKAFF. Here the CDR3 DNA reads TGCGCCAGCAGCCCTGGGGCAGGGCCAGGTAAAGCTTTCTTT.